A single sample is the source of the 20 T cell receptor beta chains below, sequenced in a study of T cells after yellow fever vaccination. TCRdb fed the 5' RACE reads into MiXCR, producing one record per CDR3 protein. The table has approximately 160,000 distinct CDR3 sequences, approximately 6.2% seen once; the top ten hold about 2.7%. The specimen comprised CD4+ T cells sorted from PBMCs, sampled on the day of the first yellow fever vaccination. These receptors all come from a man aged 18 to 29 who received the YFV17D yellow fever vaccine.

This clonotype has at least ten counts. The CDR3 DNA sequence: TGCGCCAGCAAAACACTTGCTGGCACAGATACGCAGTATTTT. Its protein product is CASKTLAGTDTQYF. The gene calls are TRBV5-1 and TRBJ2-3, with D unresolved. The CDR3 has 14 residues. V shed 6 bases and J shed 1 base, with 12 bases lying between them. In germline, CDR1 is SGHRS, CDR2 YFSETQ. The variable domain in full, with the rest retrieved from reference TRBV5-1 and TRBJ2-3, is KAGVTQTPRYLIKTRGQQVTLSCSPISGHRSVSWYQQTPGQGLQFLFEYFSETQRNKGNFPGRFSGRQFSNSRSEMNVSTLELGDSALYLCASKTLAGTDTQYFGPGTRLTVL.

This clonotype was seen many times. CDR3 in DNA: TGTGCCAGCTCACCGTACGACAGGGCTGAAGCTTTCTTT. Translating gives CASSPYDRAEAFF. The chain recombines TRBV18 with TRBJ1-1, with 7 nucleotides matching TRBD1. CDR1 and CDR2 from the germline V gene are KGHSH and LQKENI. The CDR3 runs 13 residues. With V trimmed by 3 bases and J by 6 bases, 4 bases remained unmatched.

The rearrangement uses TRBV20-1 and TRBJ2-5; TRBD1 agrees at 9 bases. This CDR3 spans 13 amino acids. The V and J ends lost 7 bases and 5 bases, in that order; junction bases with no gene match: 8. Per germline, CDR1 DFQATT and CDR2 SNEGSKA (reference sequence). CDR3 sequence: CSVPGQGRETQYF. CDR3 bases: TGCAGTGTCCCGGGACAGGGACGGGAGACCCAGTACTTC.

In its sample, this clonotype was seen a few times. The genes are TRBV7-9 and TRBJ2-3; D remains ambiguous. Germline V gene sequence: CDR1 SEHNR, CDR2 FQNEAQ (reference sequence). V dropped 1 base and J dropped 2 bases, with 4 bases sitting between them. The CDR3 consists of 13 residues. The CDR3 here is CASSLDTTDTQYF. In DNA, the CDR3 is TGTGCCAGCAGCTTAGACACCACAGATACGCAGTATTTT. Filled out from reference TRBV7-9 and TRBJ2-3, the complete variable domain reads DTGVSQNPRHKITKRGQNVTFRCDPISEHNRLYWYRQTLGQGPEFLTYFQNEAQLEKSRLLSDRFSAERPKGSFSTLEIQRTEQGDSAMYLCASSLDTTDTQYFGPGTRLTVL.

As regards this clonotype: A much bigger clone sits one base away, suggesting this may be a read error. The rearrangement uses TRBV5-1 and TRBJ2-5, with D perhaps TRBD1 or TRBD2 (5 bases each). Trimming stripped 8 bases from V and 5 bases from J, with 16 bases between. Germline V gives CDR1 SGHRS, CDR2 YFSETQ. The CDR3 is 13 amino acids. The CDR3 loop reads CARSLGVGETQYF. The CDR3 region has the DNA TGCGCCAGATCCCTGGGGGTAGGCGAGACCCAGTACTTC.

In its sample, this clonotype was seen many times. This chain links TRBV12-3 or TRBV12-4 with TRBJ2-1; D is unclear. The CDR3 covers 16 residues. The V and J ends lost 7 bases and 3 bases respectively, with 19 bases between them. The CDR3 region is CASILSLAQSYNEQFF. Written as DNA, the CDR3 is TGTGCCAGCATCCTAAGTTTAGCCCAAAGCTACAATGAGCAGTTCTTC.

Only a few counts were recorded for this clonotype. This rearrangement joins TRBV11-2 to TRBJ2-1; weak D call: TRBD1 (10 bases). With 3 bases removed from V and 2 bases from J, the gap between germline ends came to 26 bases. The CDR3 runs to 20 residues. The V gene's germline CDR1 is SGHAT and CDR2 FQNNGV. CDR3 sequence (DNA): TGTGCCAGCAGCTTCCCTAGACAGGGGGCGGGGGGGGATCCCTACAATGAGCAGTTCTTC. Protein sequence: CASSFPRQGAGGDPYNEQFF.

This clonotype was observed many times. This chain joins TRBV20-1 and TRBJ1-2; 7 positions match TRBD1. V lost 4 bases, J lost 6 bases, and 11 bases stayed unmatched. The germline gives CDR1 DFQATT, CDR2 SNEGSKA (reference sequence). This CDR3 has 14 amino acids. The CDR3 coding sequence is TGCAGTGCTACGGATCCCACAGGGGAGAATGGCTACACCTTC. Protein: CSATDPTGENGYTF.

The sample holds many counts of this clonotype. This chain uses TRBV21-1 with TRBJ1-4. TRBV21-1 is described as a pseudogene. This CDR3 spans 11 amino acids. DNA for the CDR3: TGTGCCAGCGCCCATAATGAAAAACTGTTTTTT. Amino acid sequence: CASAHNEKLFF.

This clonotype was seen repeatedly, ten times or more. This chain's CDR3 is CASSGHRDIQYF. CDR3 DNA sequence: TGTGCCAGCAGTGGGCATAGGGACATTCAGTACTTC. The V gene is TRBV25-1, the J gene TRBJ2-4; D call uncertain. The CDR3 totals 12 residues. V was cut by 4 bases and J by 8 bases, with 9 bases left in between. Germline V gene data show CDR1 as MGHDK and CDR2 as SYGVNS.

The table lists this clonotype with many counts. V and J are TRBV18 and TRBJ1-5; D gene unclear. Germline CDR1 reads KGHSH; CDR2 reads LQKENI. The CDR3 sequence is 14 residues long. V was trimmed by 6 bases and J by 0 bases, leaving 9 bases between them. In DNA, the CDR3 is TGTGCCAGCTCGCCCGAGCATAGCAATCAGCCCCAGCATTTT. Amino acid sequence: CASSPEHSNQPQHF.

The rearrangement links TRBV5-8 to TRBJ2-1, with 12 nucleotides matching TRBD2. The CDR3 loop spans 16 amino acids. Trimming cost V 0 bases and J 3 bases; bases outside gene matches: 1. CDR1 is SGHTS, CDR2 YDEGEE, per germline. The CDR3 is CASSLGTSGNYNEQFF. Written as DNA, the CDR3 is TGTGCCAGCAGCTTGGGGACTAGCGGGAACTACAATGAGCAGTTCTTC. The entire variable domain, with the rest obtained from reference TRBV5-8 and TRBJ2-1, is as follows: EAGVTQSPTHLIKTRGQQATLRCSPISGHTSVYWYQQALGLGLQFLLWYDEGEERNRGNFPPRFSGRQFPNYSSELNVNALELEDSALYLCASSLGTSGNYNEQFFGPGTRLTVL.

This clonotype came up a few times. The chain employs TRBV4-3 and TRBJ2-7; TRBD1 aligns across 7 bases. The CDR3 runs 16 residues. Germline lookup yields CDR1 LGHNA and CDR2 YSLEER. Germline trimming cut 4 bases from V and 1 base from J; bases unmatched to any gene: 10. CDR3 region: CASSLFRQGVSYEQYV. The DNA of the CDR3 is TGCGCCAGCAGCCTATTTCGACAGGGTGTTTCCTACGAGCAGTACGTC.

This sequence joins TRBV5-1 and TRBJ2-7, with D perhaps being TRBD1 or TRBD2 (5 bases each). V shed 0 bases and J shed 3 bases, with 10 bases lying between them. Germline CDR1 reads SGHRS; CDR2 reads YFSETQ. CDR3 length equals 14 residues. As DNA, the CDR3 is TGCGCCAGCAGCTTGGGGGACGGCGTCTACGAGCAGTACTTC. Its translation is CASSLGDGVYEQYF.

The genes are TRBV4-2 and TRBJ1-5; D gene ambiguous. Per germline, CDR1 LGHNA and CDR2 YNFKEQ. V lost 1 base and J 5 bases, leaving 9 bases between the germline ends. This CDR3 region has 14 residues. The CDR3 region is CASSQVSEDQPQHF. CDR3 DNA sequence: TGTGCCAGCAGCCAAGTATCCGAGGATCAGCCCCAGCATTTT.

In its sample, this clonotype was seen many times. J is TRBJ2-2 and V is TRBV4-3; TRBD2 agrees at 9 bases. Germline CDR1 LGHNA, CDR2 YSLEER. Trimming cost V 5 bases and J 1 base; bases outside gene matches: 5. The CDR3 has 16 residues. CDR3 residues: CASSKVAGVNTGELFF. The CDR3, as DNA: TGCGCCAGCAGCAAGGTAGCGGGGGTGAACACCGGGGAGCTGTTTTTT.

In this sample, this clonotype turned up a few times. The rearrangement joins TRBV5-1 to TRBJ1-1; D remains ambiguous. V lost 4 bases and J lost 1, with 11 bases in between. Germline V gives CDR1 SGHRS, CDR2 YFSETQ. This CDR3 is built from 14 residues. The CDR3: CASSIRYPNTEAFF. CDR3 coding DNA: TGCGCCAGCAGCATACGGTACCCGAACACTGAAGCTTTCTTT.

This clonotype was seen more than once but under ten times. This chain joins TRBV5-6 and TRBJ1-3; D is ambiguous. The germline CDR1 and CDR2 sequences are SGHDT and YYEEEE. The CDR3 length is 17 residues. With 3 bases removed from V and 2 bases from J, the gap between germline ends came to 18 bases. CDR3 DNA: TGTGCCAGCAGCTGGGGTGGAGGTCCGAGGACTGGAAACACCATATATTTT. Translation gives CASSWGGGPRTGNTIYF.

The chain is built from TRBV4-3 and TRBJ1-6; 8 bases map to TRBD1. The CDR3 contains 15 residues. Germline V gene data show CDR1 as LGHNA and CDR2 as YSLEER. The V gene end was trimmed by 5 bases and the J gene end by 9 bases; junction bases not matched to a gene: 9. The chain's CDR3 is CASSLDRGNGSPLHF. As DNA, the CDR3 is TGCGCCAGCAGCTTAGACAGGGGTAATGGTTCACCCCTCCACTTT.

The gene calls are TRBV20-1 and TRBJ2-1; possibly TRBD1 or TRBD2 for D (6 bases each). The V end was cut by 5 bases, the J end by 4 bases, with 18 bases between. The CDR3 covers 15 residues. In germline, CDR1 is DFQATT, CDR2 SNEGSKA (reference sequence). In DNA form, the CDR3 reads TGCAGTGCTGGGTACGGAGGGGGAACTTACAATGAGCAGTTCTTC. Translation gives CSAGYGGGTYNEQFF.